Below are 21 T cell receptor beta chains sequenced from a single sample in a study of long-term antiretroviral therapy in people with HIV. They ran version v3.0 of the immunoSEQ assay at survey level. The assay was immunoSEQ multiplex PCR, and TCRdb's table has in-frame clones only and misses some. The data hold tens of thousands of clones, with over 75% observed a single time. This sample comprised unsorted PBMCs, obtained approximately 2.5 years after starting antiretroviral therapy. Source of these receptors: a woman in her fifties or sixties with HIV.

This clone was counted a few times. V usage is TRBV7-9 and J usage is TRBJ1-3, with D unresolved. V was shortened by 0 bases and J by 7 bases, with 1 base between the two germline ends. The length of the CDR3 is 11 residues. CDR1 is SEHNR and CDR2 is FQNEAQ in the germline V gene (reference sequence). CDR3 DNA sequence: TGTGCCAGCAGCTTAGCGAACACCATATATTTT. Amino acid sequence: CASSLANTIYF.

The chain links TRBV28 to TRBJ2-5; perhaps TRBD2 as D (6 bases). The CDR3 consists of 14 residues. V lost 6 bases and J 1 base, leaving 12 bases between the germline ends. The germline gives CDR1 MDHEN, CDR2 SYDVKM. This CDR3 is CASSPEGFQETQYF. The CDR3 DNA follows: TGTGCCAGCAGCCCGGAGGGTTTCCAAGAGACCCAGTACTTC. Combining the CDR3 with reference TRBV28 and TRBJ2-5 gives the whole variable domain DVKVTQSSRYLVKRTGEKVFLECVQDMDHENMFWYRQDPGLGLRLIYFSYDVKMKEKGDIPEGYSVSREKKERFSLILESASTNQTSMYLCASSPEGFQETQYFGPGTRLLVL.

The chain couples TRBV7-8 to TRBJ1-4; possible D gene TRBD1, 6 bases. CDR1 and CDR2 from the germline V gene are SGHVS and FQNEAQ. V was cut by 7 bases and J by 7 bases, with 13 bases left in between. The CDR3 is 13 amino acids. For the CDR3, the DNA is TGTGCCAGCACCCAACAGGGTACTGAAAAACTGTTTTTT. Translation: CASTQQGTEKLFF. The whole variable domain, filled in from reference TRBV7-8 and TRBJ1-4, reads GAGVSQSPRYKVAKRGQDVALRCDPISGHVSLFWYQQALGQGPEFLTYFQNEAQLDKSGLPSDRFFAERPEGSVSTLKIQRTQQEDSAVYLCASTQQGTEKLFFGSGTQLSVL.

This chain uses TRBV5-5 with TRBJ2-1; D perhaps matches TRBD1 (7 bases). The germline V gene encodes CDR1 SGHKS and CDR2 YYEKEE (reference sequence). CDR3 length equals 13 residues. The ends were cut back, 6 bases at V and 5 bases at J, with 12 bases in the middle. The chain's CDR3 is CASMDRTNNEQFF. CDR3 nucleotides: TGTGCCAGCATGGACAGGACTAACAATGAGCAGTTCTTC.

The rearrangement uses TRBV7-9 and TRBJ2-5, with no clear D. Germline CDR1 is SEHNR and CDR2 is FQNEAQ (reference sequence). This CDR3 contains 15 residues. V was cut by 3 bases and J by 4 bases, with 15 bases left in between. The CDR3 coding sequence is TGTGCCAGCAGCTTTCTACAGCCGGTCGGAGAGACCCAGTACTTC. Encoded protein: CASSFLQPVGETQYF.

V gene TRBV5-5 combines with J gene TRBJ1-4; no clear D gene. Trimming pared 3 bases from V and 5 bases from J, leaving 8 bases between. The CDR3 contains 13 residues. Germline loops: CDR1 SGHKS, CDR2 YYEKEE (reference sequence). Written as DNA, the CDR3 is TGTGCCAGCAGCTCGACGGGGAATGAAAAACTGTTTTTT. Translation: CASSSTGNEKLFF.

The V call is TRBV6-1, the J call TRBJ2-7; D remains unclear. This CDR3 contains 13 residues. V was pared by 4 bases and J by 1 base, with 8 bases between. Per the germline V gene, CDR1 is MNHNS and CDR2 is SASEGT. This CDR3 reads CASSVDSSYEQYF. The DNA of the CDR3 is TGTGCCAGCAGTGTCGATTCATCCTACGAGCAGTACTTC.

The DNA for the CDR3 is TGTGCCAGCAGCTTCCCGAACGGGACTAGCGGGAGGCCGGGAGATACGCAGTATTTT. Its translation is CASSFPNGTSGRPGDTQYF. The chain employs TRBV7-8 and TRBJ2-3, with TRBD2 matching 15 bases. CDR3 length: 19 residues. Losses at the gene ends were 3 bases for V and 5 bases for J; bases not matched to a gene: 12. Germline V CDR1 and CDR2: SGHVS, FQNEAQ.

The V gene is TRBV19, the J gene TRBJ2-3; possible D gene TRBD1, 6 bases. Germline lookup yields CDR1 LNHDA and CDR2 SQIVND (reference sequence). This CDR3 spans 14 amino acids. Trimming shortened V by 6 bases and J by 0 bases, and 10 bases separated the two germline ends. The CDR3 sequence: CASRQGYSTDTQYF. CDR3 DNA sequence: TGTGCCAGTAGACAGGGTTATAGCACAGATACGCAGTATTTT.

The chain couples TRBV18 to TRBJ2-3; 10 bases fit TRBD2. This CDR3 region has 16 residues. V was clipped by 3 bases and J by 4 bases; unmatched bases: 7. CDR1 and CDR2 (germline): KGHSH, LQKENI. CDR3 region: CASSPIPGLAPDTQYF. The CDR3 DNA is TGTGCCAGCTCACCGATACCGGGACTAGCGCCAGATACGCAGTATTTT.

The genes are TRBV29-1 and TRBJ2-7, with a possible D match to TRBD1 (5 bases). Per the germline V gene, CDR1 is SQVTM and CDR2 is ANQGSEA. This CDR3 is 18 amino acids long. V lost 0 bases and J 2 bases, leaving 23 bases between the germline ends. CDR3 DNA: TGCAGCGTTGAAGAACCCCACGGAGAGGAGACAGCCCCCTACGAGCAGTACTTC. Translation gives CSVEEPHGEETAPYEQYF.

The rearrangement uses TRBV5-1 and TRBJ2-5; D unresolved. The end of the DNA aligns better with TRBJ2-7, so the J call may be wrong. This CDR3 has 12 residues. Looked up from germline, CDR1 is SGHRS and CDR2 is YFSETQ. CDR3 loop: CASSPPAYEQYF. The CDR3 region has the DNA TGCGCCAGCAGCCCTCCGGCCTACGAGCAGTACTTC.

The CDR3 DNA is TGTGCCAGCAGCTCCAGGGCGGGGACTATCCAAGAGACCCAGTACTTC. It encodes CASSSRAGTIQETQYF. The chain links TRBV7-9 to TRBJ2-5; TRBD2 agrees at 7 bases. The ends lost 4 bases at V and 1 base at J; junction bases unmatched: 9. The CDR3 sequence is 16 residues long. The V gene's germline CDR1 is SEHNR and CDR2 FQNEAQ (reference sequence).

V gene TRBV9 combines with J gene TRBJ2-5; 8 bases are shared with TRBD2. V lost 3 bases, J lost 5 bases, and 6 bases stayed unmatched. The germline CDR1 and CDR2 sequences are SGDLS and YYNGEE. The CDR3 length is 14 residues. The CDR3 region has the DNA TGTGCCAGCAGCGGTAGCGGGATGGGTGAGACCCAGTACTTC. Protein: CASSGSGMGETQYF. Based on the CDR3 plus reference TRBV9 and TRBJ2-5, the full variable domain is DSGVTQTPKHLITATGQRVTLRCSPRSGDLSVYWYQQSLDQGLQFLIQYYNGEERAKGNILERFSAQQFPDLHSELNLSSLELGDSALYFCASSGSGMGETQYFGPGTRLLVL.

This clone has a single count. The V gene is TRBV7-7, the J gene TRBJ2-5, with 9 bases lining up with TRBD1. With 5 bases clipped from V and 5 bases from J, the junction kept 12 bases outside the gene matches. The CDR3 has 16 amino acids. Germline values: CDR1 SSHAT, CDR2 FNYEAQ (reference sequence). The CDR3 DNA is TGTGCCAGCAGCGCCACCGGGACAGGGATTGGCGAGACCCAGTACTTC. Protein: CASSATGTGIGETQYF.

The chain combines TRBV6-6 with TRBJ2-5, with 7 bases matching TRBD2. This CDR3 region has 14 residues. Germline V lookup: CDR1 MNHNY, CDR2 SVGAGI (reference sequence). With 5 bases clipped from V and 5 bases from J, the junction kept 8 bases outside the gene matches. The CDR3 region has the DNA TGTGCCAGCAGTGTCTTCGCGGGAGTGGAGACCCAGTACTTC. This codes for CASSVFAGVETQYF.

V gene TRBV27 combines with J gene TRBJ2-7; 11 bases line up with TRBD2. Germline assignment: CDR1 MNHEY and CDR2 SMNVEV (reference sequence). This CDR3 spans 16 amino acids. Trimming took 4 bases from V and 7 from J; bases not matched to a gene: 12. CDR3 sequence reads: CASSWDLAGGSGEQYF. CDR3 DNA sequence: TGTGCCAGCAGTTGGGATCTAGCGGGAGGTTCGGGAGAGCAGTACTTC.

This chain links TRBV6-5 with TRBJ2-5; no clear D. This CDR3 has 14 amino acids. Trimming removed 0 bases at V and 5 bases at J, with 10 bases between. Per the germline V gene, CDR1 is MNHEY and CDR2 is SVGAGI. The CDR3 reads CASSYSASRETQYF. The CDR3 DNA is TGTGCCAGCAGTTACTCGGCCTCAAGGGAGACCCAGTACTTC.

The rearrangement uses TRBV5-6 and TRBJ2-7, with a tentative D call TRBD2 (5 bases). The CDR3 loop spans 13 amino acids. V lost 2 bases and J 4 bases, leaving 10 bases between the germline ends. Germline V gene sequence: CDR1 SGHDT, CDR2 YYEEEE. The CDR3 DNA follows: TGTGCCAGCAGCTTCTACAGACTATACGAGCAGTACTTC. Protein: CASSFYRLYEQYF.

The chain couples TRBV7-8 to TRBJ2-7; 11 nucleotides agree with TRBD2. V lost 1 base, J lost 4 bases, and 3 bases stayed unmatched. The CDR3 contains 15 residues. Germline values: CDR1 SGHVS, CDR2 FQNEAQ. For the CDR3, the DNA is TGTGCCAGCAGCTTAGTTGGGACTAGCGGATACGAGCAGTACTTC. Encoded protein: CASSLVGTSGYEQYF.

The rearrangement uses TRBV29-1 and TRBJ2-1; D is ambiguous. The V gene's germline CDR1 is SQVTM and CDR2 ANQGSEA. The V and J ends lost 6 bases and 0 bases respectively, with 12 bases between them. The CDR3 contains 14 residues. CDR3 bases: TGCAGCGTCACCTCTTGGAGCTCCTACAATGAGCAGTTCTTC. It codes for CSVTSWSSYNEQFF.